This TCR beta chain derives from a study of identical twins. Study-level results: Twin-shared out-of-frame alpha sequences were enriched for low generation probability. Invariant cells of the MAIT and iNKT types might have partly distorted the zero-insertion analyses.

Points on this clonotype: Its matching antigen is unknown.

Healthy Caucasians alone served as donors. Template switching added a universal primer site; cDNA carried unique molecular identifiers. TCRdb fed the 5' RACE reads into MiXCR, producing one record per CDR3 protein. This table holds approximately 1.8 million distinct CDR3 sequences, around 29% found once. This CDR3 has 14 residues. The junction had 1 base not matched to a gene; V was cut back by 0 bases and J by 3 bases. Germline V gene lookup returns CDR1 LNHNV and CDR2 YYDKDF (reference sequence). The rearrangement links TRBV15 to TRBJ1-1; 7 nucleotides agree with TRBD1. Sequenced sample: cord blood. This receptor was taken from a newborn girl in good health. Here the CDR3 reads CATSRDRGYTEAFF. CDR3 DNA: TGTGCCACCAGCAGAGACAGGGGGTACACTGAAGCTTTCTTT.